This TCR beta chain emerged from a study of CD8+ T cells in alopecia areata. Broader study findings: The study found higher clonality in lesional than normal scalp, especially in alopecia totalis/universalis.

The CDR3 extends over 16 amino acids. Germline V gene lookup returns CDR1 SGHVS and CDR2 FQNEAQ. V was trimmed by 8 bases and J by 0 bases, leaving 14 bases between them. Of note for this clone: No antigen is known for it.

Reverse transcription of extracted RNA yielded cDNA, which provided the sequencing template. Only in-frame clones appear in the TCRdb table, and some are missing; sequencing was by immunoSEQ multiplex PCR. There are 93,000 or so clones in the sample; approximately 52% occur only once, and 8.8% lies in the top ten. The sample taken for sequencing was CD4+ T cells sorted from blood. This sequence joins TRBV7-8 and TRBJ2-6; D is perhaps TRBD1 or TRBD2 (5 bases each). The clonotype comes from a human donor in good health. CDR3 region: CASPSNGASGANVLTF. For the CDR3, the DNA is TGTGCCAGCCCTTCGAACGGGGCCTCTGGGGCCAACGTCCTGACTTTC.